This T cell receptor (beta chain) was sequenced in a study of blood T cell repertoires in COVID-19. Whole-study context: COVID-19 samples from acute and convalescent phases originated in the United States, Italy and Spain.

Method: immunoSEQ multiplex PCR; TCRdb's copy keeps in-frame clones and lacks some. The profile shows some 250,000 clones, around 79% of them singletons. This CDR3 comprises 17 residues. The rearrangement uses TRBV21-1 and TRBJ1-3; the table calls TRBD1, which could not be checked here. TRBV21-1 is designated a pseudogene. This receptor was identified in a woman older than 75 with acute or convalescent COVID-19. Sequencing was carried out using peripheral blood. Here the CDR3 reads CASSKARGPGVRNTIYF. The CDR3 DNA reads TGTGCCAGCAGCAAAGCGAGGGGGCCGGGGGTAAGAAACACCATATATTTT.